This TCR beta chain originates from a study of cytomegalovirus exposure and HLA in healthy donors. Across the study: Among the approximately 380 donors who were genotyped, 81% fell in the genetic ancestry cluster that is associated with self-reported Caucasian donors.

J lost 2 bases, V lost 6 bases, and 5 bases had no gene match. The germline V gene encodes CDR1 MDHEN and CDR2 SYDVKM. The CDR3 is made up of 15 amino acids. The PCR was carried out with 60 Vbeta primers and 13 Jbeta primers. The repertoire was sequenced with immunoSEQ multiplex PCR; TCRdb's copy has only in-frame clones and lacks some. The repertoire holds about 150,000 clones, with 74% as singletons. The sample comprised PBMCs. This clonotype was sampled from a man younger than 40 in good health and CMV-seronegative. The rearrangement links TRBV28 to TRBJ2-7; 12 bases map to TRBD2. CDR3 sequence: CASSLGLAGTYEQYF. CDR3 DNA: TGTGCCAGCAGCCTCGGACTAGCGGGGACCTACGAGCAGTACTTC.